Listed below are T cell receptor beta chains from one sample, sequenced in a study of T cells in localized non-small cell lung cancer. Sequencing used immunoSEQ multiplex PCR; TCRdb keeps in-frame clones, though not all of them. Of 52,000 or so clones listed, approximately 80% are singletons. This specimen consisted of peripheral blood mononuclear cells, obtained before any cancer treatment. Source of these receptors: a man between 40 and 70 years old with stage III lung adenocarcinoma. The CDR3 runs from the conserved cysteine through the conserved F or W. A D gene is named only where the DNA matches it firmly. Rows give clone size only sometimes, using once, few, many, or a class for an expanded clone.

. | TRBJ1-1 | TRBV15 | . | TGTGCCACCAGCAGAGATAGGATGAACACTGAAGCTTTCTTT | CATSRDRMNTEAFF
. | TRBJ1-1 | TRBV7-3 | . | TGTGCCAGCAGTACCGAGGAGAACACTGAAGCTTTCTTT | CASSTEENTEAFF
. | TRBJ2-5 | TRBV6-5 | TRBD2 | TGTGCCAGCAGTTGGGGGACTAGCGGGGACTTAGGGACCCAGTACTTC | CASSWGTSGDLGTQYF
. | TRBJ2-1 | TRBV7-9 | . | TGTGCCAGCAGCTCCTCTCAGGGTAGTGAGCAGTTCTTC | CASSSSQGSEQFF
. | TRBJ2-5 | TRBV29-1 | . | TGCAGCGTTGAAAGGCCCCGAGGGGGAGAGACCCAGTACTTC | CSVERPRGGETQYF
. | TRBJ2-7 | TRBV5-1 | . | TGCGCCAGCAGGGAGGGGTACGGCTACGAGCAGTACTTC | CASREGYGYEQYF
. | TRBJ2-3 | TRBV6-1 | . | TGTGCCAGCAGCCCCGAGTCGGATACGCAGTATTTT | CASSPESDTQYF
once | TRBJ2-1 | TRBV5-1 | TRBD2 | TGCGCCAGCAGCCCTAGCGGGGGTTACAATGAGCAGTTCTTC | CASSPSGGYNEQFF
. | TRBJ1-2 | TRBV11-2 | . | TGTGCCAGCAGCTTAGATATCTCTAGCTATGGCTACACCTTC | CASSLDISSYGYTF
. | TRBJ2-3 | TRBV5-4 | TRBD2 | TGTGCCAGCAGCTTGAGGACTAGCGGGAGGGGGGGAGATACGCAGTATTTT | CASSLRTSGRGGDTQYF
. | TRBJ2-5 | TRBV2 | . | TGTGCCGGGCGCGGCAGGGGTGATGAGACCCAGTACTTC | CAGRGRGDETQYF
once | TRBJ1-1 | TRBV11-3 | . | TGTGCCAGCAGCTTAGACGGAGGTGAAGCTTTCTTT | CASSLDGGEAFF
. | TRBJ1-5 | TRBV19 | . | TGTGCCAGTAGTATATCCGGGGACGGCAATCAGCCCCAGCATTTT | CASSISGDGNQPQHF
. | TRBJ2-1 | TRBV11-2 | TRBD2 | TGTGCCAGCAGCTTAGAGTCGGGGGGGCCTGGGGAGCAGTTCTTC | CASSLESGGPGEQFF
few | TRBJ2-7 | TRBV5-1 | . | TGCGCCAGCAGCCGGGGGACCCAAAAATCCTACGAGCAGTACTTC | CASSRGTQKSYEQYF
. | TRBJ2-1 | TRBV5-1 | TRBD1 | TGCGCCAGTAGACAGGGTATATGGCGCCTCAGCTCCTACAATGAGCAGTTCTTC | CASRQGIWRLSSYNEQFF
. | TRBJ2-7 | TRBV7-3 | . | TGTGCCAGCAGCTTCCGACAGGAGCAGTACTTC | CASSFRQEQYF
. | TRBJ1-1 | TRBV9 | . | TGTGCCAGCAGCCCCCTGAGAGGGCAGATGAACACTGAAGCTTTCTTT | CASSPLRGQMNTEAFF
. | TRBJ1-5 | TRBV4-1 | . | TGCGCCAGCAGCCATGGGACGGATAGCAATCAGCCCCAGCATTTT | CASSHGTDSNQPQHF
once | TRBJ2-2 | TRBV7-6 | TRBD1 | TGTGCCAGCAGCGCCCGGGACAGGGGACGTGTCACCGGGGAGCTGTTTTTT | CASSARDRGRVTGELFF
. | TRBJ2-1 | TRBV28 | TRBD2 | TGTGCCATCAGCTCTAGCGGGAGGAGGAATGAGCAGTTCTTC | CAISSSGRRNEQFF
. | TRBJ2-7 | TRBV15 | . | TGTGCCACCAGCAGAGATTCGACAGGCTACGAGCAGTACTTC | CATSRDSTGYEQYF
. | TRBJ1-5 | TRBV19 | . | TGTGCCAGTAGTACCACCCCAGAGAATAGCAATCAGCCCCAGCATTTT | CASSTTPENSNQPQHF
. | TRBJ2-3 | TRBV11-3 | . | TGTGCCAGCAGCCTCGGGTGGGGCACAGATACGCAGTATTTT | CASSLGWGTDTQYF
. | TRBJ1-4 | TRBV30 | . | TGTGCCTGGAGTGTACTGGGGGCTCCTAATGAAAAACTGTTTTTT | CAWSVLGAPNEKLFF
. | TRBJ1-1 | TRBV7-2 | . | TGTGCCAGCAGCTTAGCCCCCACTAAAGGGGGGGAAGCTTTCTTT | CASSLAPTKGGEAFF
. | TRBJ1-1 | TRBV18 | . | TGTGCCAGCCATTCGGAGGGTGGGCTGTACACTGAAGCTTTCTTT | CASHSEGGLYTEAFF
. | TRBJ2-1 | TRBV5-1 | . | TGCGCCAGCAGCTTCCAGGGGTCGGGGGGACACGGTGAGCAGTTCTTC | CASSFQGSGGHGEQFF
. | TRBJ2-5 | TRBV13 | . | TGTGCCAGCAGCTTATGGCGGCAAGAGACCCAGTACTTC | CASSLWRQETQYF
. | TRBJ2-2 | TRBV7-3 | TRBD1 | TGTGCCAGCAAACAGGGGGCGAACACCGGGGAGCTGTTTTTT | CASKQGANTGELFF
. | TRBJ1-2 | TRBV11-1 | . | TGTGCCAGCACCGAGACTTACCGGGACGACCCTTCTGGCTACACCTTC | CASTETYRDDPSGYTF
. | TRBJ2-1 | TRBV2 | TRBD1 | TGTGCCAGCAGGGAGACAGGGTCCACCTACAATGAGCAGTTCTTC | CASRETGSTYNEQFF
. | TRBJ2-1 | TRBV5-6 | . | TGTGCCAGCAGCCTAGGGTTTGAGCAGTTCTTC | CASSLGFEQFF
few | TRBJ1-2 | TRBV4-3 | . | TGCGCCAGCAGCCAAGAAGGTACAGGCCCTCTCTATGGCTACACCTTC | CASSQEGTGPLYGYTF
once | TRBJ2-3 | TRBV5-1 | . | TGCGCCAGCAGCTTCTCAGAAAGCACAGATACGCAGTATTTT | CASSFSESTDTQYF
. | TRBJ1-1 | TRBV5-1 | . | TGCGCCAGCAGCTTACAGGTTATGAACACTGAAGCTTTCTTT | CASSLQVMNTEAFF
. | TRBJ1-5 | TRBV27 | TRBD1 | TGTGCCAGCAGATGGACAGGGGAAGGAAATCAGCCCCAGCATTTT | CASRWTGEGNQPQHF
few | TRBJ2-1 | TRBV7-9 | . | TGTGCCAGCAGCTATTCGGATGAGCAGTTCTTC | CASSYSDEQFF
. | TRBJ1-1 | TRBV11-2 | . | TGTGCCAGCAGCTTAGAAGGGGCAAAAGCTTTCTTT | CASSLEGAKAFF
few | TRBJ2-3 | TRBV5-1 | . | TGCGCCAGCAGCTACGGGGGGCCCACAGATACGCAGTATTTT | CASSYGGPTDTQYF
once | TRBJ2-6 | TRBV7-9 | . | TGTGCCAGCAGCCCGGGACCCTCTGGGGCCAACGTCCTGACTTTC | CASSPGPSGANVLTF
. | TRBJ2-1 | TRBV11-2 | . | TGTGCCAGCAGCCCCGGGACGGTGAACAATGAGCAGTTCTTC | CASSPGTVNNEQFF
. | TRBJ2-3 | TRBV7-2 | TRBD2 | TGTGCCAGCAGCCTTGGACTAGCGGGGGGCGCAGATACGCAGTATTTT | CASSLGLAGGADTQYF